This T cell receptor beta chain was captured by sequencing in a study of cytomegalovirus exposure and HLA in healthy donors. Study-wide results and caveats: Reportedly, TCR beta sequences accurately predicted HLA-A and HLA-B alleles in most subjects. Cytomegalovirus association was assigned to about 150 TCR beta chains. Prior analysis indicated that the majority of TCR beta V segments exhibited productivity approximately 87% or approximately 30% of the time.

While unrecorded immune exposures were likely, the donors were nominally healthy when sampled. PCR amplification relied on 60 Vbeta primers (plus 13 Jbeta primers). TCRdb's table, derived via immunoSEQ multiplex PCR, lists solely in-frame clones and lacks some. The data contain a few hundred thousand clones, 65% to 90% of them singletons. There are 12 residues in the CDR3. CDR1 is LNHNV and CDR2 is YYDKDF in the germline V gene (reference sequence). V lost 6 bases and J lost 12, with 15 bases in between. With regard to this clone: Its matching antigen is unknown.

The TCR sequence derives from a girl between 10 and 17 years old in good health and CMV-seronegative. The V call is TRBV15, the J call TRBJ2-1; D gene ambiguous. The material sequenced was PBMCs. This CDR3 is CATRRIVGRQFF. The CDR3, as DNA: TGTGCCACCAGGAGAATCGTCGGTAGGCAGTTCTTC.